The clone carrying this T cell receptor beta chain was detected once. Its antigen is unidentified. The CDR3 contains 15 residues. The V end lost 0 bases, the J end lost 2 bases, and 12 bases lay between the germline ends. The germline V gene encodes CDR1 SGDLS and CDR2 YYNGEE. This entry belongs to a study of shared clonotypes between healthy human individuals. Study context: Per-donor plates numbered three CD4 naive, three CD4 memory, two CD8 naive and one CD8 memory.

Regarding the study as a whole: Generation of non-shared clonotypes was less probable than generation of clonotypes shared by all four donors. The researchers took only blood, and tissue repertoires probably look different.

The table came from immunoSEQ multiplex PCR; TCRdb's copy has only in-frame clones and leaves some out. The profile shows about 1.9 million clones, 93% of them singletons. Terminally differentiated effector memory CD45RA+ cells were left out of the naive CD8 fraction, which was CD45RO-negative and positively selected for CCR7. The TCR was taken from a man aged 18 to 29 in good health. Some clones in this sample may be carry-over from other donors' samples. This chain connects TRBV9 to TRBJ2-7, with unresolved D. What was sequenced was naive CD8+ T cells from PBMCs. Here the CDR3 DNA reads TGTGCCAGCAGCGTAGGACCAGCGATCACCTACGAGCAGTACTTC. Translation: CASSVGPAITYEQYF.